A single T cell receptor (beta chain) is shown here with its context. The antigen it binds to is not known. One base away there is no much larger clone; base qualities are not given. CDR1 SGDLS and CDR2 YYNGEE are derived from the germline V gene. Ends trimmed: V by 3 bases, J by 2 bases; bases unmatched to a gene: 9. There are 16 amino acids in the CDR3, from cysteine to phenylalanine inclusive. The read is trimmed to its CDR3 DNA, 48 bases read in frame from base 1. According to the study, the label for this sample's time point signals: pre-reinfection, 55 to 20 weeks before reinfection detection. The sorted cells were sequenced directly ex vivo, without any in vitro expansion ahead of TCR sequencing. The donors, who were people who inject drugs, were enrolled in the Montreal Acute Hepatitis C Cohort Study (HEPCO) in Canada. As controls, total naive CD8 T cells were sorted as viable CD3+ CD8+ CD45RO- cells from two donors at all three reinfection time points. Before sorting, cryopreserved peripheral blood mononuclear cells were thawed and used as the source for purifying CD8 T cells. CD8 T cells were enriched by negative selection with the MACS CD8+ T cell Isolation Kit. Cells were sorted on a BD FACSAria II sorter running FACSDiva software, and FlowJo was used to analyze the data.

The library was obtained by the immunoSEQ multiplex PCR assay. Genomic DNA was extracted from the sorted cells, and the TCR beta V, D and J regions were sequenced using the automated high-throughput method of Adaptive Biotechnologies. A two-step, bias-controlled multiplex PCR was used to amplify the CDR3 regions. Amplified TCR beta libraries were sequenced on an Illumina instrument. The original methods were these. Demultiplexed reads were processed to reduce amplification and sequencing bias, and the IMGT database was used to assign CDR3 sequences to gene families. ImmunoSEQ software version 2.0 was used to analyze repertoire data. Out-of-frame sequences and sequences containing stop codons in the CDR3 were removed from the clonotype lists. Any clonotype with a frequency under 0.01% was left out, since that frequency corresponded to less than one cell. Richness was calculated by dividing observed richness by input cell number, and evenness was calculated by dividing Shannon entropy by log observed richness. To measure repertoire diversity and how similar the repertoire was between time points, Simpson diversity and Morisita-Horn overlap indices were applied. Each clonotype was placed into one of four groups: dominant (>1%), sub-dominant (0.5-0.99%), low abundance (0.1-0.49%) or lowest abundance (<0.1%). For the germline index, total nucleotide additions were subtracted from total CDR3 length, and that difference was then divided by total CDR3 length. Imported from immuneACCESS, the table was reduced by TCRdb to in-frame sequences with V and J called. These copies leave out some clones; in studies compared against another copy, an unresolved V gene accounts for under half, and the cause of the remainder is not known. V and J calls and clone size are as listed in that table; D and trimming were resolved from the DNA. The sample has thousands of clones on record, 75% to 90% of them singletons. The ten largest clones represent around a fifth of the sample.

These data originate in a study of memory CD8 T cells in hepatitis C reinfection (dated by TCRdb to 2017 to 2019). Study-level background: Among the donors, a few cleared two back-to-back HCV infections on their own, whereas two got rid of a primary infection but ended up chronically infected after reinfection. The TCR beta repertoire of virus-specific CD8 T cells was tracked longitudinally in about five donors across an HCV reinfection episode. Pre-reinfection samples were collected between 55 and 20 weeks before reinfection was detected. HCV reinfection was defined as a positive HCV RNA test following two negative tests taken at least 60 days apart. Between about 2009 and 2013, about 5 reinfection cases that had stored pre-reinfection samples were identified. In the reinfection study, participants with a resolved prior HCV infection were followed up every 3 months.

Overall study results and their limits: Because only five donors were included, definitive conclusions about public clonotypes linked to secondary clearance were beyond the reach of the study.

Sample: naive CD8+ T cells sorted from blood. Read against the paper, the sample's cell subset or site label means: total naive CD8+CD45RO- T cells. The chain is assembled from TRBV9 and TRBJ2-3; 7 nucleotides in the junction match TRBD2. This receptor was identified in a middle-aged man with hepatitis C virus infection. The CDR3 reads CASSASGGGYTDTQYF. The nucleotide sequence reads as follows: TGTGCCAGCAGCGCGTCCGGGGGAGGGTACACAGATACGCAGTATTTT.